The entry that follows covers one TCR beta chain sequence. What it binds is not known. Germline-derived CDR1 and CDR2 are LNHDA and SQIVND (reference sequence). The CDR3 is 18 residues long. V shed 0 bases and J 2 bases; nucleotides not matched to a gene: 12. The entry originates in a study of T cell repertoires in cytomegalovirus infection. TCRdb ran MiXCR on the reads and lists one entry per CDR3 protein. This sample has 640,000 or so distinct CDR3 sequences, with roughly a third found just once. This sequence joins TRBV19 and TRBJ1-2; 7 bases match TRBD1. This specimen was cultured PBMCs, taken from culture after CMV antigen stimulation. This TCR was recovered from a human donor in good health (CMV status not recorded). Some clones in this sample may be carry-over from other donors' samples. The CDR3: CASSIDQGSTGVNYGYTF. DNA of the CDR3: TGTGCCAGTAGTATAGACCAAGGGAGTACAGGGGTCAACTATGGCTACACCTTC.